What follows are 6 T cell receptor beta chains derived from one specimen sequenced in a study of T cell responses to AZD1222 COVID-19 vaccine. TCRdb keeps only in-frame clones here, not all; method: immunoSEQ multiplex PCR. The sample includes about 97,000 clones, more than 85% of them seen just once. This material consisted of peripheral blood, taken on day 0 of AZD1222 vaccination. Receptors originate from an adult in good health.

This chain joins TRBV6-2 or TRBV6-3 and TRBJ2-1; D remains ambiguous. V lost 4 bases and J 13 bases, leaving 20 bases between the germline ends. Germline values: CDR1 MNHEY, CDR2 SVGEGT. This CDR3 has 14 residues. The CDR3 DNA is TGTGCCAGCAGTTGGGCTCTAGGGCTAACCCAACAGTTCTTC. The encoded protein is CASSWALGLTQQFF.

This clone was recorded once. The gene calls are TRBV11-2 and TRBJ2-5; D not certain. This CDR3 has 13 residues. Deletions cut 5 bases from V and 4 bases from J, with 11 bases between. Looked up from germline, CDR1 is SGHAT and CDR2 is FQNNGV. CDR3 coding DNA: TGTGCCAGCAGCCTCGAGGCGACAGAGACCCAGTACTTC. Translated, it gives CASSLEATETQYF. Variable domain in full (rest from reference TRBV11-2 and TRBJ2-5): EAGVAQSPRYKIIEKRQSVAFWCNPISGHATLYWYQQILGQGPKLLIQFQNNGVVDDSQLPKDRFSAERLKGVDSTLKIQPAKLEDSAVYLCASSLEATETQYFGPGTRLLVL.

In nucleotides, the CDR3 is TGTGCCAGCAGCTCAGGGAGGGGGACAGCTCTTAACTATGGCTACACCTTC. It is translated as CASSSGRGTALNYGYTF. The chain is built from TRBV9 and TRBJ1-2, with 7 bases that match TRBD1. Per the germline V gene, CDR1 is SGDLS and CDR2 is YYNGEE. The CDR3 is 17 amino acids. The junction had 13 bases not matched to a gene; V was cut back by 4 bases and J by 1 base.

V usage is TRBV18 and J usage is TRBJ1-1; D remains unclear. The CDR3 consists of 14 residues. Deletions cut 6 bases from V and 2 bases from J, with 13 bases between. Germline V gene data show CDR1 as KGHSH and CDR2 as LQKENI. The CDR3 protein is CASSPALGNTEAFF. Written as DNA, the CDR3 is TGTGCCAGCTCCCCGGCCTTGGGAAACACTGAAGCTTTCTTT. The full variable domain, its missing parts supplied by reference TRBV18 and TRBJ1-1, is NAGVMQNPRHLVRRRGQEARLRCSPMKGHSHVYWYRQLPEEGLKFMVYLQKENIIDESGMPKERFSAEFPKEGPSILRIQQVVRGDSAAYFCASSPALGNTEAFFGQGTRLTVV.

This clone occurred a few times. The rearrangement links TRBV28 to TRBJ1-2, with 10 nucleotides matching TRBD1. CDR1 is MDHEN, CDR2 SYDVKM, per germline. Trimming at V came to 5 bases and at J to 4 bases, leaving 7 bases not matched to a gene. CDR3 length: 15 residues. CDR3 sequence reads: CASSRRTGGGYGYTF. In DNA form, the CDR3 reads TGTGCCAGCAGTCGGAGGACAGGGGGTGGCTATGGCTACACCTTC.

This clone was observed a handful of times. The chain recombines TRBV7-3 with TRBJ1-1, with D perhaps TRBD1 (6 bases). The CDR3 contains 14 residues. Trimming cost V 5 bases and J 4 bases, with 14 bases left between them. The germline gives CDR1 SGHTA, CDR2 FQGTGA. CDR3 region: CASSQQQGATEAFF. CDR3 nucleotides: TGTGCCAGCAGCCAACAACAGGGAGCCACTGAAGCTTTCTTT.